This T cell receptor (beta chain) was identified in a study of blood T cell repertoires in COVID-19. Study background: Acute and convalescent COVID-19 specimens originated in the United States, Italy and Spain.

V was cut by 4 bases and J by 0 bases, with 9 bases left in between. The CDR3 consists of 15 residues. Germline-derived CDR1 and CDR2 are KGHDR and SFDVKD. Original processing methods: Reference gene primer amplification yielded estimated nucleated cell counts. Sequencing was performed with immunoSEQ multiplex PCR; in TCRdb, only in-frame clones are kept and a portion is missing. V, J and clone size are those of that table, while D and trimming were read from the DNA. Counted here are about 280,000 clones, roughly 80% occurring once; the ten biggest clones make up 5%. The sequenced sample consisted of PBMCs or T cells enriched from blood (not recorded which). The receptor was derived from a man aged 40-49 years who had been exposed to COVID-19. The chain is built from TRBV24-1 and TRBJ2-1; D remains ambiguous. The CDR3 reads CATSEPSNSYNEQFF. CDR3 nucleotides: TGTGCCACCAGTGAACCTAGTAACTCCTACAATGAGCAGTTCTTC.